This TCR beta chain was captured by sequencing in a study of identifying expanded T cells in peripheral blood. As for this clone: Its antigen is still unknown.

Produced via immunoSEQ multiplex PCR; TCRdb's table is partial and in-frame only. The data show more than 70,000 clones, approximately 86% seen once. During the collection period, no donor immune events like infections were recorded. Notes on the study in general: Differentially abundant clones: about 1.3 between replicates, around 16 at two to three weeks, 19 to 20 at four. Clone count variance between roughly 2-week samples rose with total template count.

The V gene end was trimmed by 5 bases and the J gene end by 7 bases; junction bases not matched to a gene: 10. Germline V gene lookup returns CDR1 SQVTM and CDR2 ANQGSEA. The CDR3 contains 14 residues. The rearrangement links TRBV29-1 to TRBJ2-1; 8 positions agree with TRBD1. Sample: blood. This receptor was obtained from a person between 18 and 69 years old in good health. The CDR3 here is CSVSTGGFLNEQFF. As DNA, the CDR3 is TGCAGCGTTTCTACAGGGGGGTTTTTAAATGAGCAGTTCTTC.